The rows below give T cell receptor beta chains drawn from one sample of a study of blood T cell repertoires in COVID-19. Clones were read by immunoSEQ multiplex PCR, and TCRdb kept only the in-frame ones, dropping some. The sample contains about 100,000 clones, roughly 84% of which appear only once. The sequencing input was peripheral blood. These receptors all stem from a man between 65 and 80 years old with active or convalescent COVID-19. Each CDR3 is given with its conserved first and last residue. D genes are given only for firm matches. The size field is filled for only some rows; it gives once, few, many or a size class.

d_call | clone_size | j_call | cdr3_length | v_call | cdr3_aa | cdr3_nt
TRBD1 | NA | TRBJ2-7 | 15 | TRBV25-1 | CASSEEGTGYYEQYF | TGTGCCAGCAGTGAGGAAGGGACAGGATACTACGAGCAGTACTTC
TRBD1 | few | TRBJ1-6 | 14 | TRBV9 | CASSATGYNSPLHF | TGTGCCAGCAGCGCGACAGGGTACAATTCACCCCTCCACTTT
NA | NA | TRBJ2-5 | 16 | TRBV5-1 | CASSPKPAEGQETQYF | TGCGCCAGCAGCCCGAAACCCGCAGAGGGCCAAGAGACCCAGTACTTC
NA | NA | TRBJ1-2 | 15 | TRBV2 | CASSDTAQGYDGYTF | TGTGCCAGCAGTGACACCGCACAGGGTTACGATGGCTACACCTTC
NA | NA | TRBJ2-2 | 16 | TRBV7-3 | CASSLVGSSNTGELFF | TGTGCCAGCAGCCTAGTAGGCAGTTCGAACACCGGGGAGCTGTTTTTT
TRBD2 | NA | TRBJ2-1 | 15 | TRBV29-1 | CSIRTSGNSYNEQFF | TGCAGCATAAGGACTAGCGGGAATTCCTACAATGAGCAGTTCTTC
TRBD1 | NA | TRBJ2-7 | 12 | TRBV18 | CASSPKGDSWYF | TGTGCCAGCTCACCAAAGGGGGACAGTTGGTACTTC
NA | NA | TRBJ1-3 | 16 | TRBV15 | CATSRDPRSSGNTIYF | TGTGCCACCAGCAGAGATCCTAGGTCCTCTGGAAACACCATATATTTT
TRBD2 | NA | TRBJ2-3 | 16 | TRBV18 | CASSPVAGGPTDTQYF | TGTGCCAGCTCACCAGTGGCGGGGGGACCCACAGATACGCAGTATTTT
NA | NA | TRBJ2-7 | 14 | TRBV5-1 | CASGIAGNTYEQYF | TGCGCCAGCGGGATAGCAGGGAACACCTACGAGCAGTACTTC
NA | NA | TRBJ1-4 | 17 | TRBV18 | CASSRRGRDATNEKLFF | TGTGCCAGCTCGCGACGAGGGAGAGATGCAACTAATGAAAAACTGTTTTTT
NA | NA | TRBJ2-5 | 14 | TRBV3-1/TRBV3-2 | CASSQVRPQETQYF | TGTGCCAGCAGCCAAGTCAGGCCCCAAGAGACCCAGTACTTC
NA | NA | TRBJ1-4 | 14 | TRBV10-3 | CAISPGATNEKLFF | TGTGCCATCAGTCCTGGAGCAACTAATGAAAAACTGTTTTTT
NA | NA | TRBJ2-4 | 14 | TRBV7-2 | CASSVQRGPNIQYF | TGTGCCAGCAGCGTACAGCGAGGGCCAAACATTCAGTACTTC
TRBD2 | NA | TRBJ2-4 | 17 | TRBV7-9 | CASSLASAGGREDIQYF | TGTGCCAGCAGCTTAGCATCGGCCGGTGGGAGGGAAGACATTCAGTACTTC
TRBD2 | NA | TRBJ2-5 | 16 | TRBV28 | CASSLPGGGARETQYF | TGTGCCAGCAGTCTACCCGGCGGGGGGGCACGAGAGACCCAGTACTTC
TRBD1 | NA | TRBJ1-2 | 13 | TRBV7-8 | CASSRDRSYGYTF | TGTGCCAGCAGCCGGGACAGGTCCTATGGCTACACCTTC
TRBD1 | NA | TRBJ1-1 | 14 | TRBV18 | CASSQGTDNTEAFF | TGTGCCAGCTCACAAGGGACAGACAACACTGAAGCTTTCTTT
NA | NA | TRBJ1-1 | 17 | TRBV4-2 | CASSQGGSAGLDTEAFF | TGTGCCAGCAGCCAAGGGGGTTCGGCAGGGTTGGACACTGAAGCTTTCTTT
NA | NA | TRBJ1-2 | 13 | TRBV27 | CASSPGQPRGYTF | TGTGCCAGCAGTCCCGGACAGCCAAGGGGCTACACCTTC
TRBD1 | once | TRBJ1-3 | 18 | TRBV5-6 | CASSLVRTGGPSGNTIYF | TGTGCCAGCAGCTTGGTTAGGACAGGGGGGCCCTCTGGAAACACCATATATTTT
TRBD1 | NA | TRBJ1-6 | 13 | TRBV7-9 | CASSPGDRSPLHF | TGTGCCAGCAGCCCGGGGGACAGATCACCCCTCCACTTT
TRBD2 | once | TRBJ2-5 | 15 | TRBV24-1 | CATSEKSGGQETQYF | TGTGCCACCAGTGAGAAAAGCGGGGGACAAGAGACCCAGTACTTC
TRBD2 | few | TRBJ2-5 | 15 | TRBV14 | CASSPPTPGGETQYF | TGTGCCAGCAGCCCCCCGACCCCCGGGGGGGAGACCCAGTACTTC
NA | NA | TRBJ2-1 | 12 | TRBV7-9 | CASSLVASDEFF | TGTGCCAGCAGCTTAGTTGCTAGCGATGAGTTCTTC
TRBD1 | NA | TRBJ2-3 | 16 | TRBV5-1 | CASSLEGQGAGDTQYF | TGCGCCAGCAGCTTGGAGGGACAGGGGGCCGGAGATACGCAGTATTTT
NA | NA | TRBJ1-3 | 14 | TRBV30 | CAWSVGGEGNTIYF | TGTGCCTGGAGTGTAGGGGGGGAAGGCAACACCATATATTTT
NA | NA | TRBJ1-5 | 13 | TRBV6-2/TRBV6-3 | CASSDRLNQPQHF | TGTGCCAGCAGTGACAGGCTCAATCAGCCCCAGCATTTT
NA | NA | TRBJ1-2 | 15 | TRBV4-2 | CASSREIGGRDGYTF | TGTGCCAGCAGCCGTGAAATAGGGGGAAGGGATGGCTACACCTTC
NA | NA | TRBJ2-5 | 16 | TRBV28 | CASSFPGSGRGETQYF | TGTGCCAGCAGTTTCCCCGGTTCCGGGAGAGGGGAGACCCAGTACTTC
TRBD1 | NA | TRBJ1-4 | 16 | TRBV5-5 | CASSGLRGQSNEKLFF | TGTGCCAGCAGCGGGCTGAGGGGACAGTCCAATGAAAAACTGTTTTTT
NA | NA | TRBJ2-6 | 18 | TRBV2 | CASSEEGRGRAGANVLTF | TGTGCCAGCAGTGAGGAGGGGCGGGGTCGAGCTGGGGCCAACGTCCTGACTTTC
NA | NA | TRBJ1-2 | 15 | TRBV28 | CASRPASPSTYGYTF | TGTGCCAGCAGACCCGCCTCCCCATCTACCTATGGCTACACCTTC
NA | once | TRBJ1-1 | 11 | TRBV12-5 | CASAQNTEAFF | TGTGCTAGTGCCCAAAACACTGAAGCTTTCTTT
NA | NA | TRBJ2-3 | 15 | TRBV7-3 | CASSPGLVGGDTQYF | TGTGCCAGCAGCCCAGGACTTGTGGGGGGAGATACGCAGTATTTT
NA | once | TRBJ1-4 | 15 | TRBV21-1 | CASSKEHEGREKLFF | TGTGCCAGCAGCAAAGAGCATGAGGGTAGAGAAAAACTGTTTTTT
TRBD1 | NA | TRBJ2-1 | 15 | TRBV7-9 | CASSPPGTGYNEQFF | TGTGCCAGCAGCCCACCCGGGACAGGCTACAATGAGCAGTTCTTC
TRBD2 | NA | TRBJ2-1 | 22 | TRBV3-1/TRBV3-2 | CASSPGTSGKYFKGSSYNEQFF | TGTGCCAGCAGCCCCGGGACTAGCGGAAAGTATTTTAAAGGGAGCTCCTACAATGAGCAGTTCTTC
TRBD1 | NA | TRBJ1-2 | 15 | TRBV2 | CAPGPAGGANYGYTF | TGTGCCCCGGGGCCAGCAGGGGGCGCGAACTATGGCTACACCTTC
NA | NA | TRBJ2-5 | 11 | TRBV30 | CAWRQQETQYF | TGTGCCTGGAGACAGCAAGAGACCCAGTACTTC